The 2 T cell receptor beta chains reported below all come from one sample, sequenced in a study of cytomegalovirus exposure and HLA in healthy donors. The study ran its PCR with 60 Vbeta and 13 Jbeta primers. The data were produced by immunoSEQ multiplex PCR, yet TCRdb's version contains in-frame clones alone and is incomplete. Of about 55,000 clones in the sample, nearly 85% are singletons; the top ten hold 1.6%. Source material: PBMCs. These TCRs come from a man aged 25-45 years in good health and CMV-seronegative.

DNA of the CDR3: TGCGCCAGCAGCTTGACGACACTCTCTAATGAAAAACTGTTTTTT. It specifies CASSLTTLSNEKLFF. The chain joins TRBV5-1 to TRBJ1-4; unclear D gene. The CDR3 runs to 15 residues. Germline V gives CDR1 SGHRS, CDR2 YFSETQ. The V and J ends lost 1 base and 3 bases respectively, with 10 bases between them.

This clone was seen a few times. The rearrangement links TRBV18 to TRBJ1-1, with D possibly being TRBD1 (6 bases). CDR3 length: 16 amino acids. Germline V CDR1 and CDR2: KGHSH, LQKENI. V gave up 2 bases and J gave up 2 bases, with 15 bases separating them. In DNA form, the CDR3 reads TGTGCCAGCTCACCAAATAGGGCAGGGGTCAACACTGAAGCTTTCTTT. Translating gives CASSPNRAGVNTEAFF.